The rows below give T cell receptor beta chains drawn from one sample of a study of T-cell reconstitution after alpha-beta-depleted transplantation in children. MiXCR was run by TCRdb on the PCR reads, yielding one entry per CDR3 protein. The sample contains some 500,000 distinct CDR3 sequences, 15% to 20% of which appear only once. Source: PBMCs from the stem cell graft donor, taken from the stem cell graft. The origin of the receptors is a human donor who donated a stem cell graft to a child with acute lymphoblastic leukemia. The CDR3 runs from the conserved cysteine through the conserved F or W. The D gene is left open where the match is weak. Size tells how often a clone was seen (once, few, many) or the class of an expanded clone, and some rows leave it out.

-	TRBV15	-	TRBJ2-3	CATSRYYTQYF	TGTGCCACCAGCCGTTATTATACGCAGTATTTT
-	TRBV5-1	-	TRBJ2-3	CASHTGTSTDTQYF	TGCGCCAGCCACACAGGGACTAGCACAGATACGCAGTATTTT
TRBD1	TRBV5-1	few	TRBJ1-1	CASSPGNRGVRETEAFF	TGCGCCAGCAGCCCCGGAAACAGGGGCGTCCGGGAGACTGAAGCTTTCTTT
-	TRBV6-2/TRBV6-3	many	TRBJ2-3	CASSYSSGRTDTQYF	TGTGCCAGCAGTTACTCTAGCGGCCGCACAGATACGCAGTATTTT
-	TRBV30	once	TRBJ2-3	CAWSVNRIGDTQYF	TGTGCCTGGAGTGTAAACCGTATCGGGGATACGCAGTATTTT
-	TRBV5-1	few	TRBJ1-5	CASSPDFSNQPQHF	TGCGCCAGCAGCCCGGACTTTAGCAATCAGCCCCAGCATTTT
TRBD2	TRBV6-2/TRBV6-3	few	TRBJ2-2	CASSYGGLAANTGELFF	TGTGCCAGCAGTTACGGGGGACTAGCGGCGAACACCGGGGAGCTGTTTTTT
-	TRBV9	-	TRBJ2-3	CASSAQGPSYTDTQYF	TGTGCCAGCAGCGCCCAGGGTCCCTCTTACACAGATACGCAGTATTTT
-	TRBV20-1	-	TRBJ2-1	CSASNAEQFF	TGCAGTGCTTCGAACGCTGAGCAGTTCTTC
-	TRBV3-1	-	TRBJ2-1	CASGLSPLNNEQFF	TGTGCCAGCGGCCTCTCGCCACTCAACAATGAGCAGTTCTTC
TRBD2	TRBV27	few	TRBJ2-7	CASSLEPGGGLYEQYF	TGTGCCAGCAGTTTGGAGCCCGGGGGGGGACTCTACGAGCAGTACTTC
-	TRBV21-1	-	TRBJ2-1	CASSPVRADNEQFF	TGTGCCAGCAGCCCGGTGAGGGCCGACAATGAGCAGTTCTTC
TRBD2	TRBV15	-	TRBJ2-7	CATSGGVAGGGEQYF	TGTGCCACCAGCGGAGGAGTAGCGGGAGGGGGAGAGCAGTACTTC
TRBD2	TRBV20-1	few	TRBJ2-1	CSAPRTSGSYEQFF	TGCAGTGCTCCCCGGACTAGCGGGAGCTATGAGCAGTTCTTC
-	TRBV3-1	-	TRBJ2-3	CASSQAAIPGTDTQYF	TGTGCCAGCAGCCAGGCGGCTATCCCTGGCACAGATACGCAGTATTTT
-	TRBV7-2	few	TRBJ1-4	CASSLDSHNEKLFF	TGTGCCAGCAGCCTGGACAGCCATAATGAAAAACTGTTTTTT
-	TRBV7-9	-	TRBJ2-7	CASSASRAGQNEQYF	TGTGCCAGCAGCGCGAGCCGGGCCGGTCAAAACGAGCAGTACTTC
-	TRBV15	few	TRBJ2-3	CATSRRVGPTDTQYF	TGTGCCACCAGCAGACGGGTGGGCCCCACAGATACGCAGTATTTT
-	TRBV20-1	-	TRBJ1-1	CSAGLGGPEAFF	TGCAGTGCCGGACTCGGGGGACCTGAAGCTTTCTTT
TRBD2	TRBV20-1	few	TRBJ2-1	CSARGTSGIEQFF	TGCAGTGCTAGAGGGACTAGCGGCATTGAGCAGTTCTTC
-	TRBV29-1	many	TRBJ1-4	CSVLDTTNEKLFF	TGCAGCGTCTTGGACACAACTAATGAAAAACTGTTTTTT
TRBD1	TRBV5-1	many	TRBJ1-2	CASSLGQGANYGYTF	TGCGCCAGCAGCCTCGGACAGGGGGCCAACTATGGCTACACCTTC
-	TRBV13	-	TRBJ1-5	CASSGGRTALNQPQHF	TGTGCCAGCAGCGGGGGGAGGACAGCCCTAAATCAGCCCCAGCATTTT
-	TRBV19	-	TRBJ2-6	CASSIEEGSGANVLTF	TGTGCCAGTAGTATCGAGGAAGGTTCTGGGGCCAACGTCCTGACTTTC
-	TRBV12-3/TRBV12-4	-	TRBJ2-1	CASSVTKYNEQFF	TGTGCCAGCAGTGTTACGAAATACAATGAGCAGTTCTTC
TRBD1	TRBV12-3/TRBV12-4	-	TRBJ2-3	CASSNRQGTDTQYF	TGTGCCAGCAGTAATCGACAGGGTACAGATACGCAGTATTTT
TRBD2	TRBV20-1	few	TRBJ2-5	CSAARTSGQETQYF	TGCAGTGCTGCCAGGACTAGCGGACAAGAGACCCAGTACTTC
-	TRBV5-4	-	TRBJ1-1	CASLGLAGSEAFF	TGTGCCAGCTTGGGGCTAGCCGGCTCTGAAGCTTTCTTT
-	TRBV6-6	few	TRBJ2-3	CASRPTSTDTQYF	TGTGCCAGCAGGCCTACTAGCACAGATACGCAGTATTTT
-	TRBV15	-	TRBJ1-6	CATSRDKGVVSPLHF	TGTGCCACCAGCAGAGATAAAGGGGTTGTTTCACCCCTCCACTTT
TRBD2	TRBV24-1	few	TRBJ2-1	CATSDLGLAGPSYNEQFF	TGTGCCACCAGTGATCTGGGACTAGCGGGGCCATCCTACAATGAGCAGTTCTTC
-	TRBV9	few	TRBJ2-3	CASSVGAAVGDTQYF	TGTGCCAGCAGCGTAGGGGCCGCCGTGGGCGATACGCAGTATTTT
TRBD1	TRBV20-1	-	TRBJ2-7	CSAGLPGTGVYEQYF	TGCAGTGCTGGCCTTCCGGGGACAGGGGTTTACGAGCAGTACTTC
-	TRBV10-3	-	TRBJ2-1	CAITVGGEPYNEQFF	TGTGCCATCACGGTAGGGGGAGAGCCCTACAATGAGCAGTTCTTC
-	TRBV6-5	-	TRBJ1-3	CASSLRGQWDTIYF	TGTGCCAGCAGTTTACGTGGACAGTGGGACACCATATATTTT
TRBD1	TRBV20-1	few	TRBJ2-2	CSARALFLRDRVTNTGELFF	TGCAGTGCTAGAGCCCTCTTTCTCCGGGACAGGGTGACAAACACCGGGGAGCTGTTTTTT
TRBD1	TRBV9	-	TRBJ1-1	CASSGYSGGNTEAFF	TGTGCCAGCAGCGGATACTCAGGGGGGAACACTGAAGCTTTCTTT
-	TRBV18	-	TRBJ1-5	CASSPQGRAQPQHF	TGTGCCAGCTCACCACAAGGGCGGGCTCAGCCCCAGCATTTT
-	TRBV28	-	TRBJ2-3	CASETEGFADTQYF	TGTGCCAGCGAAACGGAGGGCTTCGCAGATACGCAGTATTTT
TRBD1	TRBV20-1	many	TRBJ1-1	CSAANDRGHTEAFF	TGCAGTGCCGCAAATGACAGGGGACACACTGAAGCTTTCTTT
-	TRBV20-1	few	TRBJ2-5	CSARGASPVQETQYF	TGCAGTGCTAGGGGCGCGAGTCCCGTACAAGAGACCCAGTACTTC
-	TRBV7-2	-	TRBJ2-3	CASSLQARSTDTQYF	TGTGCCAGCAGCCTCCAGGCCAGAAGCACAGATACGCAGTATTTT
-	TRBV24-1	-	TRBJ2-6	CATSDYKGSGANVLTF	TGTGCCACCAGTGATTATAAGGGGTCTGGGGCCAACGTCCTGACTTTC
-	TRBV12-3/TRBV12-4	-	TRBJ1-5	CASRLTGDQPQHF	TGTGCCAGCAGGTTAACCGGGGACCAGCCCCAGCATTTT
TRBD1	TRBV3-1	many	TRBJ2-5	CASSQDWDRDRETQYF	TGTGCCAGCAGCCAAGATTGGGACAGGGACCGAGAGACCCAGTACTTC
-	TRBV7-6	-	TRBJ2-7	CASSFSPLYEQYF	TGTGCCAGCAGCTTTTCCCCTCTCTACGAGCAGTACTTC
TRBD2	TRBV12-3/TRBV12-4	-	TRBJ2-3	CASSFGAGDTDTQYF	TGTGCCAGCAGTTTTGGAGCGGGAGACACAGATACGCAGTATTTT
-	TRBV5-5	few	TRBJ2-3	CASSLGGPKAQYF	TGTGCCAGCAGCTTGGGGGGACCGAAGGCGCAGTATTTT
TRBD1	TRBV10-3	few	TRBJ2-7	CAISTGAQQYF	TGTGCCATCAGCACAGGGGCTCAGCAGTACTTC